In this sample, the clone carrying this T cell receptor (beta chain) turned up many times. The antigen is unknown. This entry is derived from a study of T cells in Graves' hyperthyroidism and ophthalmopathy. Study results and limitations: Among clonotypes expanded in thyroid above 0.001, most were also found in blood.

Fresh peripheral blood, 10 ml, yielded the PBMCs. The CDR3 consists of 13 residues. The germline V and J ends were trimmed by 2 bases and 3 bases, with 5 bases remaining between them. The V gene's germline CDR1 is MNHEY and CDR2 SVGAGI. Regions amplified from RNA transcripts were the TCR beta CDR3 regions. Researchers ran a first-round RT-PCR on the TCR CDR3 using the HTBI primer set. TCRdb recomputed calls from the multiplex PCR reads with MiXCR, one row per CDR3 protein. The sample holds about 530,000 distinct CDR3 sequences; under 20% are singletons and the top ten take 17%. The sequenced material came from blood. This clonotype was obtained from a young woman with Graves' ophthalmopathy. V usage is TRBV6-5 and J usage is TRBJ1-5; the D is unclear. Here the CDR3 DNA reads TGTGCCAGCAGTTACGGGGACAATCAGCCCCAGCATTTT. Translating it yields CASSYGDNQPQHF.